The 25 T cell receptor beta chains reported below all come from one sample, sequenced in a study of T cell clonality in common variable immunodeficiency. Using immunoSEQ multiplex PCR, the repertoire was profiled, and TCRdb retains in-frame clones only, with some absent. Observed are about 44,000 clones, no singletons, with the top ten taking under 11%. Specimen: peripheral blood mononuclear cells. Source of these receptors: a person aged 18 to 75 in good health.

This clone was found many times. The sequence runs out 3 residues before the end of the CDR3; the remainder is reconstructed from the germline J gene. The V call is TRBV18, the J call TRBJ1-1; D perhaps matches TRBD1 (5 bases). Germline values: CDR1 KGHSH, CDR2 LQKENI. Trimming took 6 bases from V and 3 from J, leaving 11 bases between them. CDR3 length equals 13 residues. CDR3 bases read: TGTGCCAGCTCCCCCCGAGGGGACACTGAA. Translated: CASSPRGDTE. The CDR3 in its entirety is CASSPRGDTEAFF.

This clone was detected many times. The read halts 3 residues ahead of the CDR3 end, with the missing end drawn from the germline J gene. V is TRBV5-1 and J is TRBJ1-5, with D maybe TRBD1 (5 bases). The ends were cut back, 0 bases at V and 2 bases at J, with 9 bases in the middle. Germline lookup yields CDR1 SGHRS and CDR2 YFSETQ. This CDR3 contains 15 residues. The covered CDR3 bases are TGCGCCAGCAGCTTGGAGGGCAGGGGCAATCAGCCC. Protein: CASSLEGRGNQP. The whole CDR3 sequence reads CASSLEGRGNQPQHF.

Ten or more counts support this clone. The CDR3 here is CASRLGQGISEPYNEQFF. The covered CDR3 bases are TGTGCCAGTAGGTTAGGACAGGGCATTTCCGAACCCTACAATGAG. The gene calls are TRBV19 and TRBJ2-1; 8 bases are shared with TRBD1. The CDR3 extends 3 residues past the end of the read, so its final part is completed from the germline J gene. With 6 bases clipped from V and 2 bases from J, the junction kept 15 bases outside the gene matches. The CDR3 has 18 amino acids. Germline CDR1 LNHDA, CDR2 SQIVND (reference sequence).

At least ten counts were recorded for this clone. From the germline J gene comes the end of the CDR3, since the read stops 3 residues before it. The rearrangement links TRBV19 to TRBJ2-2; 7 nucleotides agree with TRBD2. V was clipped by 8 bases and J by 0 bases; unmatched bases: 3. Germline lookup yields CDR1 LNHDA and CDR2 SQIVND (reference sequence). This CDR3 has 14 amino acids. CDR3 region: CASSGLANTGELFF. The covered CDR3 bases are TGTGCCAGTTCCGGACTAGCGAACACCGGGGAG.

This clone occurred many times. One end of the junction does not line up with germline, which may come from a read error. This CDR3 is CAGSPGTGYTDTQYF. The sequenced CDR3 bases are TGTGCCGGCAGCCCCGGGACAGGGTACACAGATACG. This rearrangement joins TRBV12-3 or TRBV12-4 to TRBJ2-3; 9 bases are a match to TRBD1. The read stops 3 residues short of the end of the CDR3; the missing end is completed from the germline J gene. The CDR3 is 15 amino acids.

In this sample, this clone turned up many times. CDR3 in amino acids: CAGSGTGGRTEAFF. Incomplete CDR3 DNA: TGTGCCGGCTCCGGGACAGGGGGGAGAACTGAA. The chain carries TRBV28 and TRBJ1-1, with 11 bases that match TRBD1. The DNA ends 3 residues before the CDR3 does, and the rest of the CDR3 is filled in from the germline J gene. The germline V gene encodes CDR1 MDHEN and CDR2 SYDVKM. Unmatched junction bases numbered 10, after V lost 11 bases and J lost 5 bases. This CDR3 region has 14 residues.

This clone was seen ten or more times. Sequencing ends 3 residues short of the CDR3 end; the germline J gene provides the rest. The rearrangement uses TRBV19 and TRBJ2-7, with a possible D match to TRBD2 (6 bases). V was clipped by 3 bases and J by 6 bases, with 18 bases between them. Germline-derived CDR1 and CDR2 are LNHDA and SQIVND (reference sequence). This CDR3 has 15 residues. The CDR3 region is CASSIGPESAGEQYF. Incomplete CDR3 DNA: TGTGCCAGTAGTATCGGGCCCGAGTCAGCGGGCGAG.

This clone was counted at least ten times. The CDR3 DNA, read in part, is TGTGCCAGCAGCCTTTCGAATGAAAAA. The encoded protein is CASSLSNEK. The full CDR3 reads CASSLSNEKLFF. The chain employs TRBV7-9 and TRBJ1-4, with D unclear. With the read ending 3 residues before the CDR3 end, the germline J gene is used to fill in that end. Trimming pared 5 bases from V and 5 bases from J, leaving 6 bases between. This CDR3 spans 12 amino acids. CDR1 and CDR2 from the germline V gene are SEHNR and FQNEAQ (reference sequence). Filled out from reference TRBV7-9 and TRBJ1-4, the complete variable domain reads DTGVSQNPRHKITKRGQNVTFRCDPISEHNRLYWYRQTLGQGPEFLTYFQNEAQLEKSRLLSDRFSAERPKGSFSTLEIQRTEQGDSAMYLCASSLSNEKLFFGSGTQLSVL.

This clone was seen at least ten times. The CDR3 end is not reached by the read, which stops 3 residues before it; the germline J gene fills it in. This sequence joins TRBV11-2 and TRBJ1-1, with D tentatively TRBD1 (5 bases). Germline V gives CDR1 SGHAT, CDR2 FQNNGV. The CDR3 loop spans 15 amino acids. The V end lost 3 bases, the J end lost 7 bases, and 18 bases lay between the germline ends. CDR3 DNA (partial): TGTGCCAGCAGCTTGGGAGGGCGAGGGGAGTATGAA. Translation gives CASSLGGRGEYE. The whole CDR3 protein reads CASSLGGRGEYEAFF. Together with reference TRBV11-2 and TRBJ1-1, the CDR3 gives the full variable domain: EAGVAQSPRYKIIEKRQSVAFWCNPISGHATLYWYQQILGQGPKLLIQFQNNGVVDDSQLPKDRFSAERLKGVDSTLKIQPAKLEDSAVYLCASSLGGRGEYEAFFGQGTRLTVV.

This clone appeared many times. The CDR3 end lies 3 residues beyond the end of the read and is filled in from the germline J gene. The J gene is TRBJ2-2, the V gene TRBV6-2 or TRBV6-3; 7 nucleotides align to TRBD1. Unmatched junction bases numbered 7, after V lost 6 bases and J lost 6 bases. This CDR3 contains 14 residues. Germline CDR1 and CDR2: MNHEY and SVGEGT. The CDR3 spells CASRSTGQAGELFF. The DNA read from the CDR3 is TGTGCCAGCAGATCAACAGGACAGGCCGGGGAG.

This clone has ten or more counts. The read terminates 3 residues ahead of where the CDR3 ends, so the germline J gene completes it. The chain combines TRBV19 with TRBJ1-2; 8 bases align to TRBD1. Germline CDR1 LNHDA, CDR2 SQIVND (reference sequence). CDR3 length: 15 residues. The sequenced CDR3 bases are TGTGCCAGTGTGAGCACTGGCAGGGGGCTTTGGGGC. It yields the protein CASVSTGRGLWG. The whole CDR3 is CASVSTGRGLWGYTF.

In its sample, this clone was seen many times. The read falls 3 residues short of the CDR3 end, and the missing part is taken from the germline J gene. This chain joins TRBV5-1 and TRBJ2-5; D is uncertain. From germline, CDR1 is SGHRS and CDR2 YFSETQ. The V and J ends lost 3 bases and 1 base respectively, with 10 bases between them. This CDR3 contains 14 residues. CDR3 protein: CASSSEVIQETQYF. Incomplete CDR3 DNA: TGCGCCAGCAGCTCAGAGGTGATCCAAGAGACC. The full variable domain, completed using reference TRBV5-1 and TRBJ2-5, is KAGVTQTPRYLIKTRGQQVTLSCSPISGHRSVSWYQQTPGQGLQFLFEYFSETQRNKGNFPGRFSGRQFSNSRSEMNVSTLELGDSALYLCASSSEVIQETQYFGPGTRLLVL.

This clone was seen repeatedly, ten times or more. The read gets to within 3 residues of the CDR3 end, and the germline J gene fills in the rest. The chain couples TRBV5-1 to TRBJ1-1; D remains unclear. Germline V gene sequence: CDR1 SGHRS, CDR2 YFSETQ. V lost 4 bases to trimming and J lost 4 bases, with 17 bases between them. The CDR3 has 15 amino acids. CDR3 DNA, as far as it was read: TGCGCCAGCAGCCGCGATATGGCAGCGGGCACTGAA. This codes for CASSRDMAAGTE. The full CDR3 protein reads CASSRDMAAGTEAFF.

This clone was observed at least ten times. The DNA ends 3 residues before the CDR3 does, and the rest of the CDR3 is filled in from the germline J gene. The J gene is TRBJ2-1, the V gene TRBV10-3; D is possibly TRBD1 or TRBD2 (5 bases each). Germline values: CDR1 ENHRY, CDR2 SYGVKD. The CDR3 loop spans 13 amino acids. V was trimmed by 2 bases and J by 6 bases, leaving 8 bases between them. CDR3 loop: CAISEEGFNEQFF. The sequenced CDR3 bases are TGTGCCATCAGTGAGGAGGGGTTCAATGAG.

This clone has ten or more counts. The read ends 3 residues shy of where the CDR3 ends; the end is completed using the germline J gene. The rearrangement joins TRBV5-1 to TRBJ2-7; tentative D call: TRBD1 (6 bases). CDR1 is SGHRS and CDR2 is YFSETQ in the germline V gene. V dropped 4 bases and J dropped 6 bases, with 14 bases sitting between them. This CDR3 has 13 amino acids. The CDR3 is CASSGKQGLEQYF. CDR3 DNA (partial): TGCGCCAGCAGCGGGAAACAGGGTCTCGAG. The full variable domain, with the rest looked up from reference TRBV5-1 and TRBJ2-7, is KAGVTQTPRYLIKTRGQQVTLSCSPISGHRSVSWYQQTPGQGLQFLFEYFSETQRNKGNFPGRFSGRQFSNSRSEMNVSTLELGDSALYLCASSGKQGLEQYFGPGTRLTVT.

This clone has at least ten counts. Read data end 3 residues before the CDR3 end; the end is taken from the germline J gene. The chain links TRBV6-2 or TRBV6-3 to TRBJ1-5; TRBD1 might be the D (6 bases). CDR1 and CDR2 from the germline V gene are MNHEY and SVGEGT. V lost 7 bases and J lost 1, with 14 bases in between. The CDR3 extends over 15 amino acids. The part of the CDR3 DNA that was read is TGTGCCAGCACGTGGGGGCCCAGGAGCAATCAGCCC. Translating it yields CASTWGPRSNQP. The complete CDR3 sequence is CASTWGPRSNQPQHF.

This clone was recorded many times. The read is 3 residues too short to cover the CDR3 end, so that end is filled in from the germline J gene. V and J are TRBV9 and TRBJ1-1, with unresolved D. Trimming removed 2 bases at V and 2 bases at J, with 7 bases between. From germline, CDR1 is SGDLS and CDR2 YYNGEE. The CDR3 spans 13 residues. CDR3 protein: CASSVTVNTEAFF. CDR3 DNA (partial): TGTGCCAGCAGCGTTACAGTCAACACTGAA.

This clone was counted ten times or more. The covered CDR3 bases are TGCAGTGCTAGAGGAAGCAGGGATTATTCACCC. Translated: CSARGSRDYSP. The CDR3 in its entirety is CSARGSRDYSPLHF. The V and J genes are TRBV20-1 and TRBJ1-6, with D maybe TRBD1 (5 bases). The sequence runs out 3 residues before the end of the CDR3; the remainder is reconstructed from the germline J gene. Germline CDR1 DFQATT, CDR2 SNEGSKA (reference sequence). Trimming cost V 1 base and J 8 bases, with 12 bases left between them. The CDR3 runs 14 residues.

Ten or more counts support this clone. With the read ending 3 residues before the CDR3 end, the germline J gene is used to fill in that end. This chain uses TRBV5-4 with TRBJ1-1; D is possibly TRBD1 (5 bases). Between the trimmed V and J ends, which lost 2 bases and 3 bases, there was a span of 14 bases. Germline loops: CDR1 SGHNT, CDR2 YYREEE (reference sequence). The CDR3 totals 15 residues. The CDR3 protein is CASSLGDGKYTEAFF. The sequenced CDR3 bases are TGTGCCAGCAGCTTAGGGGATGGCAAATACACTGAA. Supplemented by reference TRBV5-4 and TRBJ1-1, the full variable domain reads ETGVTQSPTHLIKTRGQQVTLRCSSQSGHNTVSWYQQALGQGPQFIFQYYREEENGRGNFPPRFSGLQFPNYSSELNVNALELDDSALYLCASSLGDGKYTEAFFGQGTRLTVV.

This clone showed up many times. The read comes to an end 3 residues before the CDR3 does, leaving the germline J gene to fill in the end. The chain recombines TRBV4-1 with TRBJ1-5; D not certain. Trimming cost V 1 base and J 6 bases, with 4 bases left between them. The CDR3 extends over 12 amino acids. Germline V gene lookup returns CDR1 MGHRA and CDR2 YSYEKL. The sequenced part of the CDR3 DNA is TGCGCCAGCAGCCAAGTCGGTCAGCCC. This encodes CASSQVGQP. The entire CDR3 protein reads CASSQVGQPQHF.

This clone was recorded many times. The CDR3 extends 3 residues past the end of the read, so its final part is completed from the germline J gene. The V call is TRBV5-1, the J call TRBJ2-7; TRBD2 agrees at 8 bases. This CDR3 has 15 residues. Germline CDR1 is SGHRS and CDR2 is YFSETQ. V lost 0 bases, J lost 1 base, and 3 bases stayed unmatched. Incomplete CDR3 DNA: TGCGCCAGCAGCTTGGCCGGGGGGGATTCCTACGAG. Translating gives CASSLAGGDSYE. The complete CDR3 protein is CASSLAGGDSYEQYF. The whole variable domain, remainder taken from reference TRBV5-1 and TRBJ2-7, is KAGVTQTPRYLIKTRGQQVTLSCSPISGHRSVSWYQQTPGQGLQFLFEYFSETQRNKGNFPGRFSGRQFSNSRSEMNVSTLELGDSALYLCASSLAGGDSYEQYFGPGTRLTVT.

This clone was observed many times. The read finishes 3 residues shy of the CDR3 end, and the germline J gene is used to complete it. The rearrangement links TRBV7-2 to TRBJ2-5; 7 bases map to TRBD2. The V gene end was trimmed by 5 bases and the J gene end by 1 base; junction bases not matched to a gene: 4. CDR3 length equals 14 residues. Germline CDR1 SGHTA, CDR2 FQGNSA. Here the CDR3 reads CASSLGGSQETQYF. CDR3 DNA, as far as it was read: TGTGCCAGCAGCCTCGGGGGGTCCCAAGAGACC.

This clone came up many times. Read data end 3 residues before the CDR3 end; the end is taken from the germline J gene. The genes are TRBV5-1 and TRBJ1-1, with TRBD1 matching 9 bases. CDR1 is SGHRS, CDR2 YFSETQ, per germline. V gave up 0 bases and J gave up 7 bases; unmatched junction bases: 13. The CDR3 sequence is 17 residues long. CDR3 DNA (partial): TGCGCCAGCAGCTTGGACAGTTGGACAGGGGAGTCTAGTGAA. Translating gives CASSLDSWTGESSE. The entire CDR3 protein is CASSLDSWTGESSEAFF.

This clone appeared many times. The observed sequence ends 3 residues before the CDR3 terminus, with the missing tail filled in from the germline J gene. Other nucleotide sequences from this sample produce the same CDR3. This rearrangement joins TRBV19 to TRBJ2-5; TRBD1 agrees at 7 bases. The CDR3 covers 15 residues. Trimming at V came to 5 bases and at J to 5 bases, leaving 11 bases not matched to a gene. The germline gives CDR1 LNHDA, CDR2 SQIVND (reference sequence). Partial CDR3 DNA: TGTGCCAGTAGTCACGCCGGACAGGCAGAGGAGACC. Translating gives CASSHAGQAEET. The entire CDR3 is CASSHAGQAEETQYF.

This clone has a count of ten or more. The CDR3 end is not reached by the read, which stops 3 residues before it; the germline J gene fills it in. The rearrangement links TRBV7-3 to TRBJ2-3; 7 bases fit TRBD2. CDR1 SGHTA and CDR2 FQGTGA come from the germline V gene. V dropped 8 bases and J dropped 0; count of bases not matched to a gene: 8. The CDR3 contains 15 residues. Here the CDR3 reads CASGAERGSTDTQYF. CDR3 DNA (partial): TGTGCCAGCGGCGCTGAGCGGGGTAGCACAGATACG.